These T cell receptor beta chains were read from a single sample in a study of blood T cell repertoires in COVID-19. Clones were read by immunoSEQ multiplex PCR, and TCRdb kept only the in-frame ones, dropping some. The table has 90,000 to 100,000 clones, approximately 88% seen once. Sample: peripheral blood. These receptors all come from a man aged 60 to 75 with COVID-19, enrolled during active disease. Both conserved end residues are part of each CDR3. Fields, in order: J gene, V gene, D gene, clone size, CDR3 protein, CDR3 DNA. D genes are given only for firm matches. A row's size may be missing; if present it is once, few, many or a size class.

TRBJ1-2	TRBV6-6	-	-	CASQDSNNYGYTF	TGTGCCAGCCAGGACAGCAACAACTATGGCTACACCTTC
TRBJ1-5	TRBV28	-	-	CATHTTGINQPQHF	TGTGCCACCCACACGACGGGAATAAATCAGCCCCAGCATTTT
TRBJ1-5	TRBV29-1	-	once	CSVEGVRGQPQHF	TGCAGCGTTGAAGGCGTACGGGGTCAGCCCCAGCATTTT
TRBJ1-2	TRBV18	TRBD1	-	CASSPQVGGTGYGYTF	TGTGCCAGCTCACCACAAGTAGGAGGGACAGGCTATGGCTACACCTTC
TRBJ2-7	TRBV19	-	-	CASSITAWQGSNEQYF	TGTGCCAGTAGTATTACCGCCTGGCAGGGATCGAACGAGCAGTACTTC
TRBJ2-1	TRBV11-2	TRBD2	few	CASSNSGRPTNEQFF	TGTGCCAGCAGCAATAGCGGGAGACCCACCAATGAGCAGTTCTTC
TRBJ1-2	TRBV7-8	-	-	CASSPGQLYGYTF	TGTGCCAGCAGCCCCGGACAGCTCTATGGCTACACCTTC
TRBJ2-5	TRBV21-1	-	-	CASSKAGETGRETQYF	TGTGCCAGCAGCAAAGCAGGCGAGACAGGGAGAGAGACCCAGTACTTC
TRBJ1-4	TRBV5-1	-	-	CASSRSATNEKLFF	TGCGCCAGCAGTCGGTCTGCAACTAATGAAAAACTGTTTTTT
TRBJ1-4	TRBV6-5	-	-	CASRRQLATNEKLFF	TGTGCCAGCAGAAGACAGCTTGCAACTAATGAAAAACTGTTTTTT
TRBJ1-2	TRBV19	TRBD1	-	CASRGTGDRYGYTF	TGTGCCAGTAGGGGGACAGGGGACCGCTATGGCTACACCTTC
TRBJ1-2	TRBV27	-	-	CATSSDPDYGYTF	TGTGCCACTTCCAGCGACCCTGACTATGGCTACACCTTC
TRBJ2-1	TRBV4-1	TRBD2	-	CASSPPLAGGQSEQFF	TGCGCCAGCAGCCCCCCCCTAGCGGGAGGGCAGAGTGAGCAGTTCTTC
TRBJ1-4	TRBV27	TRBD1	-	CASSPDLQGVREKLFF	TGTGCCAGCAGTCCGGATCTACAGGGGGTGCGGGAAAAACTGTTTTTT
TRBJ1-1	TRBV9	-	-	CASSEGVNTEAFF	TGTGCCAGCAGCGAGGGGGTTAACACTGAAGCTTTCTTT
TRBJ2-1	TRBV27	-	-	CASSPGASRGNEQFF	TGTGCCAGCAGCCCGGGAGCCTCGAGAGGGAATGAGCAGTTCTTC
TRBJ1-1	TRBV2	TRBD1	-	CASTPGGFEMNTEAFF	TGTGCCAGCACCCCAGGGGGTTTTGAAATGAACACTGAAGCTTTCTTT
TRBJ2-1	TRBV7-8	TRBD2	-	CASSLGAGALEQFF	TGTGCCAGCAGCTTGGGAGCGGGAGCCCTCGAGCAGTTCTTC
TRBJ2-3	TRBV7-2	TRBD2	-	CASSSSGLGTDTQYF	TGTGCCAGCAGCTCTAGCGGGCTCGGCACAGATACGCAGTATTTT
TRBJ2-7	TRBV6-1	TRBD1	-	CASSLGQETYEQYF	TGTGCCAGCAGCCTAGGACAGGAAACCTACGAGCAGTACTTC
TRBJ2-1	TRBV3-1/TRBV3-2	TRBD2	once	CASGPSGESNEQFF	TGTGCCAGTGGTCCTAGCGGAGAGTCAAATGAGCAGTTCTTC
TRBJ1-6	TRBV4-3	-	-	CASSHRVANSPLHF	TGCGCCAGCAGCCATCGTGTAGCTAATTCACCCCTCCACTTT
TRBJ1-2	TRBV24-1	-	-	CATSDVDGYTF	TGTGCCACCAGTGATGTCGATGGCTACACCTTC
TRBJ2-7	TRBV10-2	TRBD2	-	CASRLAGHNYEQYF	TGCGCCAGCAGACTAGCGGGCCACAACTACGAGCAGTACTTC
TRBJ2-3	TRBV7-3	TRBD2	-	CASSSSGRGTDTQYF	TGTGCCAGCAGCTCTAGCGGGAGAGGCACAGATACGCAGTATTTT
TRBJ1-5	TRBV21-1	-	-	CASSKARGPGEQPQHF	TGTGCCAGCAGCAAAGCGAGGGGCCCGGGGGAGCAGCCCCAGCATTTT
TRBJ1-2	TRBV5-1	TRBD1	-	CASSLEGGAGYTF	TGCGCCAGCAGCTTGGAAGGGGGCGCGGGCTACACCTTC
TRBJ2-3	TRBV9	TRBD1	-	CASSGQGAGTDTQYF	TGTGCCAGCAGCGGACAGGGGGCAGGGACAGATACGCAGTATTTT
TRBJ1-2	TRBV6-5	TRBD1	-	CASSTRQGARGYTF	TGTGCCAGCAGCACCAGACAGGGGGCGAGAGGCTACACCTTC
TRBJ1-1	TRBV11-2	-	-	CASLRRGDDTEAFF	TGTGCCAGCCTCCGGCGGGGTGACGACACTGAAGCTTTCTTT